One and the same sample provided the 15 T cell receptor beta chains below, sequenced in a study of early T cells in non-severe SARS-CoV-2 infection. TCRdb reprocessed the 5' RACE reads with MiXCR, giving one entry per CDR3 protein. The repertoire holds tens of thousands of distinct CDR3 sequences, with 15% as singletons. Sequences were obtained from whole blood. These receptors all come from an adult who was a healthcare worker with PCR-confirmed SARS-CoV-2 infection or an uninfected control (not recorded which).

V is TRBV10-3 and J is TRBJ1-1; D gene uncertain. The ends were cut back, 4 bases at V and 8 bases at J, with 8 bases in the middle. CDR1 and CDR2 from the germline V gene are ENHRY and SYGVKD. The CDR3 totals 11 residues. Here the CDR3 reads CAISGGREAFF. The CDR3, as DNA: TGTGCCATCAGTGGGGGTAGGGAAGCTTTCTTT.

This clonotype was observed a few times. The J gene is TRBJ2-7, the V gene TRBV28, with D uncertain. V lost 8 bases to trimming and J lost 2 bases, with 10 bases between them. Germline CDR1 and CDR2: MDHEN and SYDVKM. The CDR3 is 12 residues long. The CDR3 here is CASWVHPYEQYF. In DNA, the CDR3 is TGTGCCAGCTGGGTTCACCCCTACGAGCAGTACTTC.

This clonotype was observed a handful of times. The rearrangement uses TRBV9 and TRBJ2-7; D is undetermined. This CDR3 region has 12 residues. Germline values: CDR1 SGDLS, CDR2 YYNGEE. Trimming shortened V by 3 bases and J by 4 bases, and 8 bases separated the two germline ends. The CDR3 nucleotides are TGTGCCAGCAGCGGACTCGGTTACGAGCAGTACTTC. Protein product: CASSGLGYEQYF.

The chain employs TRBV3-1 and TRBJ2-2; D is unclear. Looked up from germline, CDR1 is LGHDT and CDR2 is YNNKEL (reference sequence). The CDR3 consists of 13 residues. V was shortened by 10 bases and J by 6 bases, with 15 bases between the two germline ends. The CDR3 DNA is TGTGCCACGTCTCACCATAGATCCGGGGAGCTGTTTTTT. This sequence encodes CATSHHRSGELFF.

The table lists this clonotype with many counts. V and J are TRBV12-3 or TRBV12-4 and TRBJ1-1; 9 bases line up with TRBD1. This CDR3 is 13 amino acids long. The V gene end was trimmed by 6 bases and the J gene end by 4 bases; junction bases not matched to a gene: 3. The CDR3 here is CASSHRGLTEAFF. The DNA of the CDR3 is TGTGCCAGCAGCCACAGGGGGCTCACTGAAGCTTTCTTT.

This clonotype was found a few times. The rearrangement uses TRBV7-9 and TRBJ2-3, with 9 bases fitting TRBD2. The germline V gene has CDR1 SEHNR and CDR2 FQNEAQ (reference sequence). V was pared by 6 bases and J by 6 bases, with 13 bases of the junction left unmatched. The CDR3 covers 16 residues. The CDR3, as DNA: TGTGCCAGCAGGGGAATTGCGGGAGGGCCGAGTGATACGCAGTATTTT. It is translated as CASRGIAGGPSDTQYF.

The V and J genes are TRBV12-3 or TRBV12-4 and TRBJ2-4; a possible D gene is TRBD1 (5 bases). Trimming removed 7 bases at V and 9 bases at J, with 13 bases between. The CDR3 spans 12 residues. The CDR3 sequence: CASTGHSAIQYF. The CDR3 DNA reads TGTGCCAGCACTGGACATTCGGCCATTCAGTACTTC.

The CDR3 bases are TGTGCCAGCAGCCGACAAGAGCAGTTCTTC. This translates into CASSRQEQFF. The chain employs TRBV7-9 and TRBJ2-1; D not certain. The germline gives CDR1 SEHNR, CDR2 FQNEAQ (reference sequence). This CDR3 has 10 residues. V lost 5 bases and J 10 bases, leaving 6 bases between the germline ends.

J is TRBJ1-6 and V is TRBV7-9; D perhaps matches TRBD1 (6 bases). In germline, CDR1 is SEHNR, CDR2 FQNEAQ (reference sequence). There are 14 residues in the CDR3. V lost 4 bases and J 7 bases, leaving 11 bases between the germline ends. CDR3 region: CASSSQGGNSPLHF. The CDR3 region has the DNA TGTGCCAGCAGCTCACAGGGTGGAAATTCACCCCTCCACTTT.

This clonotype was picked up many times. The chain has TRBV4-3 and TRBJ2-2, with 8 bases aligning to TRBD1. V was clipped by 4 bases and J by 4 bases; unmatched bases: 8. The germline gives CDR1 LGHNA, CDR2 YSLEER. The CDR3 consists of 16 residues. CDR3 sequence reads: CASSPGQGSVTGELFF. As DNA, the CDR3 is TGCGCCAGCAGCCCCGGACAGGGATCGGTCACCGGGGAGCTGTTTTTT.

This clonotype was picked up many times. The chain links TRBV18 to TRBJ2-1; 8 positions match TRBD1. V was clipped by 4 bases and J by 7 bases; unmatched bases: 9. Germline CDR1 is KGHSH and CDR2 is LQKENI. The CDR3 is 15 residues long. The CDR3 nucleotides read TGTGCCAGCTCACGGGGACAGGCCTCTTTAAATGAGCAGTTCTTC. Translating it yields CASSRGQASLNEQFF.

A word on this clonotype: One base away lies a much larger clone, so this may be a sequencing read error. The chain joins TRBV19 to TRBJ2-3, with no clear D. The end of the DNA fits TRBJ1-5 better, so the J call may be wrong. The CDR3 is 17 amino acids. The germline V gene has CDR1 LNHDA and CDR2 SQIVND (reference sequence). The CDR3 DNA is TGTGCCAGTAGTATAGGGCCCCCCTTCAACGTGGATGATACGCAGCATTTT. This encodes CASSIGPPFNVDDTQHF.

The chain uses TRBV7-2 and TRBJ1-1; the match to TRBD1 covers 7 bases. In germline, CDR1 is SGHTA, CDR2 FQGNSA. The V segment lost 5 bases and the J segment 11 bases; nucleotides outside the gene matches: 14. CDR3 size: 14 residues. The CDR3 region has the DNA TGTGCCAGCAGCGCCACAGGGGCGGATAAGAAGGCTTTCTTT. Amino acids: CASSATGADKKAFF.

J is TRBJ2-3 and V is TRBV11-2; no clear D. CDR1 and CDR2 from the germline V gene are SGHAT and FQNNGV. Trimming stripped 1 base from V and 3 bases from J, with 17 bases between. The CDR3 has 17 amino acids. CDR3 bases: TGTGCCAGCAGCTTAGTCGCTAGGAAATCACCAACAGATACGCAGTATTTT. As protein: CASSLVARKSPTDTQYF.

This clonotype was counted a few times. V is TRBV5-1 and J is TRBJ2-1, with 11 bases matching TRBD2. This CDR3 spans 20 amino acids. Looked up from germline, CDR1 is SGHRS and CDR2 is YFSETQ. V was pared by 0 bases and J by 1 base, with 12 bases of the junction left unmatched. The CDR3 reads CASSLVPTSGVMWSYNEQFF. The DNA for the CDR3 is TGCGCCAGCAGCTTGGTCCCGACTAGCGGGGTTATGTGGTCCTACAATGAGCAGTTCTTC.